These T cell receptor beta chains were read from a single sample in a study of T cell responses to AZD1222 COVID-19 vaccine. This table comes from immunoSEQ multiplex PCR, and its TCRdb copy is limited to in-frame clones, with some not included. The repertoire has 150,000 or so clones, 91% of them found once; the top ten carry 1.5% to 2%. The sample here was peripheral blood, taken on day 0 of AZD1222 vaccination. Receptors originate from an adult in good health. The CDR3 runs from the conserved cysteine through the conserved F or W. D genes are given only for firm matches. A row's size may be missing; if present it is once, few, many or a size class.

d_gene: NA
abundance: NA
j_gene: TRBJ2-7
v_gene: TRBV5-5
CDR3aa: CASREGGGNYEQYF
CDR3nt: TGTGCCAGCAGGGAAGGAGGAGGAAACTACGAGCAGTACTTC

d_gene: TRBD1
abundance: NA
j_gene: TRBJ2-7
v_gene: TRBV13
CDR3aa: CASSPWTGGSSEQYF
CDR3nt: TGTGCCAGCAGCCCATGGACAGGGGGCAGCTCCGAGCAGTACTTC

d_gene: NA
abundance: NA
j_gene: TRBJ1-2
v_gene: TRBV6-5
CDR3aa: CASSYSYSNYGYTF
CDR3nt: TGTGCCAGCAGTTACTCGTACAGTAACTATGGCTACACCTTC

d_gene: TRBD1
abundance: NA
j_gene: TRBJ2-3
v_gene: TRBV19
CDR3aa: CASSKGWDSRFTDTQYF
CDR3nt: TGTGCCAGTAGTAAAGGATGGGACAGCAGATTCACAGATACGCAGTATTTT

d_gene: TRBD1
abundance: NA
j_gene: TRBJ1-4
v_gene: TRBV7-4
CDR3aa: CASSPRQGSNEKLFF
CDR3nt: TGTGCCAGCAGCCCCCGACAGGGTTCAAATGAAAAACTGTTTTTT

d_gene: TRBD1
abundance: NA
j_gene: TRBJ1-2
v_gene: TRBV11-2
CDR3aa: CASTSQGSPYGYTF
CDR3nt: TGTGCCAGCACGTCACAGGGGTCTCCGTATGGCTACACCTTC

d_gene: TRBD1
abundance: NA
j_gene: TRBJ1-2
v_gene: TRBV6-5
CDR3aa: CASRSTGQVGYTF
CDR3nt: TGTGCCAGCAGGTCGACAGGGCAGGTGGGCTACACCTTC

d_gene: TRBD1
abundance: once
j_gene: TRBJ1-1
v_gene: TRBV5-5
CDR3aa: CASSLVVGTGDTEAFF
CDR3nt: TGTGCCAGCAGCTTGGTGGTGGGGACAGGGGACACTGAAGCTTTCTTT

d_gene: NA
abundance: NA
j_gene: TRBJ1-4
v_gene: TRBV4-3
CDR3aa: CASSHIGTEKLFF
CDR3nt: TGCGCCAGCAGCCATATAGGGACCGAAAAACTGTTTTTT

d_gene: TRBD1
abundance: NA
j_gene: TRBJ1-1
v_gene: TRBV6-2/TRBV6-3
CDR3aa: CASSYFNRGEVPTEAFF
CDR3nt: TGTGCCAGCAGTTACTTTAACAGGGGTGAGGTACCCACTGAAGCTTTCTTT

d_gene: NA
abundance: few
j_gene: TRBJ1-3
v_gene: TRBV5-4
CDR3aa: CASSGGVSGNTIYF
CDR3nt: TGTGCCAGCAGCGGCGGTGTTTCTGGAAACACCATATATTTT

d_gene: NA
abundance: NA
j_gene: TRBJ2-7
v_gene: TRBV11-2
CDR3aa: CASSLSESSYEQYF
CDR3nt: TGTGCCAGCAGCCTTTCGGAAAGCTCCTACGAGCAGTACTTC

d_gene: NA
abundance: NA
j_gene: TRBJ1-2
v_gene: TRBV27
CDR3aa: CATSNSYGYTF
CDR3nt: TGTGCCACATCAAACAGCTATGGCTACACCTTC

d_gene: TRBD1
abundance: NA
j_gene: TRBJ2-4
v_gene: TRBV12-3/TRBV12-4
CDR3aa: CASSPRTGNIQYF
CDR3nt: TGTGCCAGCAGTCCGCGGACAGGAAACATTCAGTACTTC

d_gene: NA
abundance: NA
j_gene: TRBJ2-7
v_gene: TRBV10-3
CDR3aa: CAIMSPGTYEQYF
CDR3nt: TGTGCCATCATGAGCCCCGGAACCTACGAGCAGTACTTC

d_gene: TRBD2
abundance: NA
j_gene: TRBJ2-5
v_gene: TRBV3-1/TRBV3-2
CDR3aa: CASSPGLAETQYF
CDR3nt: TGTGCCAGCAGCCCCGGACTAGCAGAGACCCAGTACTTC

d_gene: TRBD2
abundance: NA
j_gene: TRBJ2-7
v_gene: TRBV4-1
CDR3aa: CASSQPTSGRSLYEQYF
CDR3nt: TGCGCCAGCAGCCAGCCGACTAGCGGGAGGAGTCTCTACGAGCAGTACTTC

d_gene: NA
abundance: NA
j_gene: TRBJ1-5
v_gene: TRBV3-1/TRBV3-2
CDR3aa: CASSPSGSSNQPQHF
CDR3nt: TGTGCCAGCAGCCCGTCCGGGAGCAGCAATCAGCCCCAGCATTTT

d_gene: TRBD2
abundance: NA
j_gene: TRBJ2-7
v_gene: TRBV9
CDR3aa: CASSVAGLAQTYEQYF
CDR3nt: TGTGCCAGCAGCGTAGCAGGACTAGCGCAAACCTACGAGCAGTACTTC

d_gene: TRBD1
abundance: NA
j_gene: TRBJ2-2
v_gene: TRBV10-1
CDR3aa: CASSGTGVSGELFF
CDR3nt: TGCGCCAGCTCAGGGACAGGGGTTTCCGGGGAGCTGTTTTTT

d_gene: NA
abundance: once
j_gene: TRBJ1-1
v_gene: TRBV15
CDR3aa: CATSSETDEAFF
CDR3nt: TGTGCCACCAGCAGCGAGACAGACGAAGCTTTCTTT

d_gene: NA
abundance: NA
j_gene: TRBJ2-5
v_gene: TRBV6-5
CDR3aa: CASSPNRIAQETQYF
CDR3nt: TGTGCCAGCAGTCCCAACAGGATAGCCCAAGAGACCCAGTACTTC

d_gene: NA
abundance: NA
j_gene: TRBJ2-3
v_gene: TRBV7-3
CDR3aa: CASSLGGEGSPDTQYF
CDR3nt: TGTGCCAGCAGCTTGGGCGGGGAAGGTAGTCCAGATACGCAGTATTTT

d_gene: TRBD2
abundance: once
j_gene: TRBJ2-1
v_gene: TRBV7-3
CDR3aa: CASSPHSAGVYNEQFF
CDR3nt: TGTGCCAGCAGCCCCCATTCTGCGGGAGTCTACAATGAGCAGTTCTTC

d_gene: TRBD2
abundance: NA
j_gene: TRBJ2-1
v_gene: TRBV29-1
CDR3aa: CSVVTSGRGNEQFF
CDR3nt: TGCAGCGTAGTTACTAGCGGGAGGGGAAATGAGCAGTTCTTC

d_gene: NA
abundance: NA
j_gene: TRBJ1-5
v_gene: TRBV30
CDR3aa: CAWGGAANQPQHF
CDR3nt: TGTGCCTGGGGCGGGGCAGCGAATCAGCCCCAGCATTTT

d_gene: NA
abundance: NA
j_gene: TRBJ1-3
v_gene: TRBV29-1
CDR3aa: CSVEDQTDVNTIYF
CDR3nt: TGCAGCGTTGAAGATCAAACAGATGTAAACACCATATATTTT

d_gene: TRBD1
abundance: NA
j_gene: TRBJ2-5
v_gene: TRBV25-1
CDR3aa: CASSFTGVRETQYF
CDR3nt: TGTGCCAGCAGTTTTACAGGGGTGCGGGAGACCCAGTACTTC

d_gene: NA
abundance: once
j_gene: TRBJ1-2
v_gene: TRBV5-6
CDR3aa: CASSLGTLNYGYTF
CDR3nt: TGTGCCAGCAGTTTGGGAACTCTTAACTATGGCTACACCTTC

d_gene: NA
abundance: NA
j_gene: TRBJ1-6
v_gene: TRBV7-2
CDR3aa: CASSLGSYNSPLHF
CDR3nt: TGTGCCAGCAGCTTGGGCTCCTATAATTCACCCCTCCACTTT

d_gene: NA
abundance: NA
j_gene: TRBJ1-5
v_gene: TRBV27
CDR3aa: CASRPHSRRGGNQPQHF
CDR3nt: TGTGCCAGCAGACCCCACTCCCGGCGGGGGGGCAATCAGCCCCAGCATTTT

d_gene: TRBD1
abundance: NA
j_gene: TRBJ1-2
v_gene: TRBV10-3
CDR3aa: CAISGLTGGNYGYTF
CDR3nt: TGTGCCATCAGTGGTCTTACAGGGGGGAACTATGGCTACACCTTC

d_gene: TRBD1
abundance: NA
j_gene: TRBJ1-1
v_gene: TRBV5-3
CDR3aa: CARRSWGQGSLWNTEAFF
CDR3nt: TGTGCCAGAAGGTCTTGGGGACAGGGGTCTTTATGGAACACTGAAGCTTTCTTT

d_gene: TRBD1
abundance: NA
j_gene: TRBJ1-4
v_gene: TRBV25-1
CDR3aa: CASSTPRGRSSEKLFF
CDR3nt: TGTGCCAGCAGTACACCCAGGGGGCGAAGCAGTGAAAAACTGTTTTTT

d_gene: NA
abundance: once
j_gene: TRBJ2-7
v_gene: TRBV5-6
CDR3aa: CASSPPRRGRPYEQYF
CDR3nt: TGTGCCAGCAGCCCCCCGAGGCGGGGGCGCCCCTACGAGCAGTACTTC

d_gene: NA
abundance: NA
j_gene: TRBJ2-7
v_gene: TRBV5-4
CDR3aa: CASSLNFYEQYF
CDR3nt: TGTGCCAGCAGCTTGAATTTCTACGAGCAGTACTTC

d_gene: NA
abundance: NA
j_gene: TRBJ1-1
v_gene: TRBV24-1
CDR3aa: CATSDVNTEAFF
CDR3nt: TGTGCCACCAGTGATGTAAATACTGAAGCTTTCTTT

d_gene: TRBD1
abundance: NA
j_gene: TRBJ2-7
v_gene: TRBV27
CDR3aa: CASSTGTALYEQYF
CDR3nt: TGTGCCAGCAGTACCGGGACAGCACTCTACGAGCAGTACTTC

d_gene: NA
abundance: NA
j_gene: TRBJ2-7
v_gene: TRBV7-2
CDR3aa: CASSETGSSYEQYF
CDR3nt: TGTGCCAGCAGCGAAACAGGAAGCTCCTACGAGCAGTACTTC

d_gene: NA
abundance: NA
j_gene: TRBJ1-6
v_gene: TRBV30
CDR3aa: CAWRSQGISSPLHF
CDR3nt: TGTGCCTGGAGATCCCAGGGGATAAGTTCACCCCTCCACTTT

d_gene: NA
abundance: NA
j_gene: TRBJ2-3
v_gene: TRBV24-1
CDR3aa: CATSDTGTFSGTDTQYF
CDR3nt: TGTGCCACCAGTGATACCGGGACCTTCTCGGGCACAGATACGCAGTATTTT

d_gene: NA
abundance: NA
j_gene: TRBJ2-3
v_gene: TRBV4-1
CDR3aa: CASSQGGLGTDTQYF
CDR3nt: TGCGCCAGCAGCCAAGGGGGCCTAGGCACAGATACGCAGTATTTT